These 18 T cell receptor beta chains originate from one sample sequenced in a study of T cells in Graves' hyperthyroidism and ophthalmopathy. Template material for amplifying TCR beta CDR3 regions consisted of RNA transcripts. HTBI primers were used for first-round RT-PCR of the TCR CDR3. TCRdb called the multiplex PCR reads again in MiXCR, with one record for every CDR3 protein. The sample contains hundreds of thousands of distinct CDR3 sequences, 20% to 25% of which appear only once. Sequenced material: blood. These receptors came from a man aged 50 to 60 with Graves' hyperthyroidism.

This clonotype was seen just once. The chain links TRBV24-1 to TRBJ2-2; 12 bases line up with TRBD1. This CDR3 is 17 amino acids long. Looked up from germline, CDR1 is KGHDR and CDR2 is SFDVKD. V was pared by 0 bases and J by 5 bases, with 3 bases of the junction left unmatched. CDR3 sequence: CATSDLLGQGATGELFF. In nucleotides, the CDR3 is TGTGCCACCAGTGATTTGCTGGGACAGGGGGCAACCGGGGAGCTGTTTTTT.

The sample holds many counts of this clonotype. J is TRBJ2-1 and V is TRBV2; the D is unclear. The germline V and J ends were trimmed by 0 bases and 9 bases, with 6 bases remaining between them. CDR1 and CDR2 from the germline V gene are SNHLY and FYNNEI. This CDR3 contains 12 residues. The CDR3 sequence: CASSEASGEQFF. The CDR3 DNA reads TGTGCCAGCAGTGAAGCCTCAGGTGAGCAGTTCTTC.

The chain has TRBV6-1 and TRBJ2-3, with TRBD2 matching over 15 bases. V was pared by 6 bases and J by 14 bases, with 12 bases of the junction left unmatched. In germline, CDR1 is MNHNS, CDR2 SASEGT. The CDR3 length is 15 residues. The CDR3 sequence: CASRASGLAGGGAYF. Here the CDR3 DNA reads TGTGCCAGCAGGGCCTCGGGACTAGCGGGAGGAGGGGCGTATTTT.

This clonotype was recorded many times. The CDR3 DNA follows: TGTGCCAGCGCCGGCTCCACAGGGATTCCAGAGACCCAGTACTTC. This codes for CASAGSTGIPETQYF. The gene calls are TRBV2 and TRBJ2-5; D perhaps matches TRBD1 (6 bases). The CDR3 totals 15 residues. Trimming pared 8 bases from V and 4 bases from J, leaving 20 bases between. Germline V gene lookup returns CDR1 SNHLY and CDR2 FYNNEI.

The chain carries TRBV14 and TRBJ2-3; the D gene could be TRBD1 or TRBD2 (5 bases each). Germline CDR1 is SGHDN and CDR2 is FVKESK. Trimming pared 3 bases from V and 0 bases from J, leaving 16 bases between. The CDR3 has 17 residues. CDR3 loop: CASSHLVRDRSTDTQYF. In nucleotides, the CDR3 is TGTGCCAGCAGCCACTTGGTCCGGGACCGGAGCACAGATACGCAGTATTTT.

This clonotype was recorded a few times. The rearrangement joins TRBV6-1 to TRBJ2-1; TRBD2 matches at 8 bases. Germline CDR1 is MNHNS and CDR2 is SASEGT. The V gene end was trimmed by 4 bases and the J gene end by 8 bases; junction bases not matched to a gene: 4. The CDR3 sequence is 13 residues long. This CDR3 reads CASSAELADEQFF. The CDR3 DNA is TGTGCCAGCAGTGCCGAACTAGCGGATGAGCAGTTCTTC.

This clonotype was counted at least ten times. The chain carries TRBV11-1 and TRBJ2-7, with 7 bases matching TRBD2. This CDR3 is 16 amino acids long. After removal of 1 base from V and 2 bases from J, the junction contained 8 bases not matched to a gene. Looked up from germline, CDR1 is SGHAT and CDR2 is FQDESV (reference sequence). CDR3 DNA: TGTGCCAGCAGCTTAGGGTCGACTAGCCGAACCTACGAGCAGTACTTC. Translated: CASSLGSTSRTYEQYF. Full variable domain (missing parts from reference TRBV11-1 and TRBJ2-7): EAEVAQSPRYKITEKSQAVAFWCDPISGHATLYWYRQILGQGPELLVQFQDESVVDDSQLPKDRFSAERLKGVDSTLKIQPAELGDSAMYLCASSLGSTSRTYEQYFGPGTRLTVT.

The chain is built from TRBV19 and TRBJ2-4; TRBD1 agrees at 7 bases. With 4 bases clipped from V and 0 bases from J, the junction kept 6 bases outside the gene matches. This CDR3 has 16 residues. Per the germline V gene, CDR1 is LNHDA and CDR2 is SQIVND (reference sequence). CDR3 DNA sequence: TGTGCCAGTAGTACTGGACAGGACCTAGCCAAAAACATTCAGTACTTC. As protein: CASSTGQDLAKNIQYF.

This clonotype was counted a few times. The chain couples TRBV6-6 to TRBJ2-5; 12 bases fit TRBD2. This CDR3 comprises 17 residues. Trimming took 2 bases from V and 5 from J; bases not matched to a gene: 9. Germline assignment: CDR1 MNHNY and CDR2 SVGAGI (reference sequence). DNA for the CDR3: TGTGCCAGCAGTTACCACCGACTAGCGGGAGTCGGGGAGACCCAGTACTTC. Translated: CASSYHRLAGVGETQYF.

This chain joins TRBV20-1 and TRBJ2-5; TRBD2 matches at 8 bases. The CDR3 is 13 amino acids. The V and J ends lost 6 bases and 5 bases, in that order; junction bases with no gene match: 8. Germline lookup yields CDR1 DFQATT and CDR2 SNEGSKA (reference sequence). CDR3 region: CSAILAGVETQYF. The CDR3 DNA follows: TGCAGTGCCATCCTAGCGGGTGTGGAGACCCAGTACTTC.

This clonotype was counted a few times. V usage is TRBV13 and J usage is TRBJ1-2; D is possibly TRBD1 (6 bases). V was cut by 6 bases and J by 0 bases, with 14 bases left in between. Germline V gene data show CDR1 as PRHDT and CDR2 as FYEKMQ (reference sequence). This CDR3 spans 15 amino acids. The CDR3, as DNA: TGTGCCAGCAGATCGGCCGGGACACCTAACTATGGCTACACCTTC. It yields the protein CASRSAGTPNYGYTF.

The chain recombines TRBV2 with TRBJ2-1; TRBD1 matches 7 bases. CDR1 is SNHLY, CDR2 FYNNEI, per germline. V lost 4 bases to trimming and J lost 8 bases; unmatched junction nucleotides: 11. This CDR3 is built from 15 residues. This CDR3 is CASSGGQTGLYEQFF. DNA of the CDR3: TGTGCCAGCAGTGGGGGGCAGACAGGGCTTTATGAGCAGTTCTTC.

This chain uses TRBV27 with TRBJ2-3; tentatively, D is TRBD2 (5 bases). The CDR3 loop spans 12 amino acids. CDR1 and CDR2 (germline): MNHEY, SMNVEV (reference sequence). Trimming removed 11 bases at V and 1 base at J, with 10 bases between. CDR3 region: CAHRGGTDTQYF. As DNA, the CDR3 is TGTGCCCACCGGGGAGGCACAGATACGCAGTATTTT.

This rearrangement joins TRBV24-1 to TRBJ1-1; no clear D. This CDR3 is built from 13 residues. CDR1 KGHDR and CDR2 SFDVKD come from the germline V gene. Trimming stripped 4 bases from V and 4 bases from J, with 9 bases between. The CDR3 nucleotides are TGTGCCACCAGTGAACCGGGGATCACTGAAGCTTTCTTT. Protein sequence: CATSEPGITEAFF.

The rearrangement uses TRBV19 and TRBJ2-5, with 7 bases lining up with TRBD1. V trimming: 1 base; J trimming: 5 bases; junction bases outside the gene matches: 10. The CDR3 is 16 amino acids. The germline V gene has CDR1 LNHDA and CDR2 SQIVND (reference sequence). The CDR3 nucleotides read TGTGCCAGTAGTATAGTCCTTAACAGGGGTAAGGAGACCCAGTACTTC. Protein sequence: CASSIVLNRGKETQYF.

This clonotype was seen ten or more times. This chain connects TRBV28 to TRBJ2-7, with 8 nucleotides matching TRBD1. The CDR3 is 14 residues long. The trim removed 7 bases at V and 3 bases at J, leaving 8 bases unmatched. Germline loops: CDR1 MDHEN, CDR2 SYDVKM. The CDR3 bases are TGTGCCAGCACCCCGGACAGGGTGAACTACGAGCAGTACTTC. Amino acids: CASTPDRVNYEQYF.

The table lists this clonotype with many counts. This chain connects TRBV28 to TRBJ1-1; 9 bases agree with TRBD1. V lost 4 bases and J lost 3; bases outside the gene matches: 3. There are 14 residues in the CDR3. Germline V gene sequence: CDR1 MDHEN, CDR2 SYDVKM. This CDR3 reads CASSWTGDYTEAFF. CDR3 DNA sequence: TGTGCCAGCAGTTGGACAGGGGATTACACTGAAGCTTTCTTT.

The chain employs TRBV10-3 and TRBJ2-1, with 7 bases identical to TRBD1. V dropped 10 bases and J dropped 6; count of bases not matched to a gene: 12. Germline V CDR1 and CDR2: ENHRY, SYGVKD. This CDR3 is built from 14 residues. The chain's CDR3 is CATTPSRDSNEQFF. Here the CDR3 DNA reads TGTGCCACCACCCCTAGCAGGGACAGCAATGAGCAGTTCTTC.